What follows are 6 T cell receptor beta chains derived from one specimen sequenced in a study of blood T cell repertoires in COVID-19. Produced via immunoSEQ multiplex PCR; TCRdb's table is partial and in-frame only. The data show 400,000 or so clones, approximately 86% seen once. Sample: peripheral blood. These TCRs come from a human donor in a cohort sampled during active COVID-19.

The chain joins TRBV7-2 to TRBJ1-2; no definite D call. Trimming shortened V by 5 bases and J by 3 bases, and 10 bases separated the two germline ends. CDR1 and CDR2 from the germline V gene are SGHTA and FQGNSA. This CDR3 has 13 residues. CDR3 residues: CASSRQRHYGYTF. The CDR3 DNA is TGTGCCAGCAGCCGACAAAGGCACTATGGCTACACCTTC.

The chain combines TRBV19 with TRBJ2-2, with TRBD2 matching over 9 bases. Germline trimming cut 9 bases from V and 5 bases from J; bases unmatched to any gene: 7. This CDR3 has 14 residues. CDR1 LNHDA and CDR2 SQIVND come from the germline V gene (reference sequence). The CDR3, as DNA: TGTGCCAGCCATAGCGGGAGTCGTACCGGGGAGCTGTTTTTT. Translating it yields CASHSGSRTGELFF.

The chain links TRBV3-1 (or the pseudogene TRBV3-2) to TRBJ2-5, with 12 bases fitting TRBD2. The CDR3 covers 19 residues. Germline V CDR1 and CDR2: LGHDT, YNNKEL (reference sequence). V shed 1 base and J 1 base; nucleotides not matched to a gene: 10. The DNA for the CDR3 is TGTGCCAGCAGCCAAGTGATGACTAGCGGGAGTGGGATCCAAGAGACCCAGTACTTC. Protein product: CASSQVMTSGSGIQETQYF.

This sequence joins TRBV7-9 and TRBJ1-3; a weak D match, TRBD1 (6 bases). Deletions cut 1 base from V and 0 bases from J, with 7 bases between. This CDR3 is built from 15 residues. Germline-derived CDR1 and CDR2 are SEHNR and FQNEAQ (reference sequence). Written as DNA, the CDR3 is TGTGCCAGCAGCTTAGGGGGGCCCTCTGGAAACACCATATATTTT. Translated: CASSLGGPSGNTIYF.

The chain uses TRBV6-6 and TRBJ2-2; 10 bases fit TRBD1. CDR1 is MNHNY, CDR2 SVGAGI, per germline (reference sequence). CDR3 size: 13 residues. V lost 7 bases and J lost 9; bases outside the gene matches: 5. The CDR3 DNA reads TGTGCCAGCACGGACAGGGGGGGCAGGGAGCTGTTTTTT. It translates to CASTDRGGRELFF.

The DNA of the CDR3 is TGTGCCAGCAGCCAAGTACTCGACAGGGAGGGCTACACCTTC. Translating gives CASSQVLDREGYTF. The chain combines TRBV3-1 (or the pseudogene TRBV3-2) with TRBJ1-2, with 7 bases aligning to TRBD1. The CDR3 is 14 amino acids. Germline V gives CDR1 LGHDT, CDR2 YNNKEL (reference sequence). The J segment lost 8 bases and the V segment lost 1 base, leaving 7 bases of the junction unmatched.